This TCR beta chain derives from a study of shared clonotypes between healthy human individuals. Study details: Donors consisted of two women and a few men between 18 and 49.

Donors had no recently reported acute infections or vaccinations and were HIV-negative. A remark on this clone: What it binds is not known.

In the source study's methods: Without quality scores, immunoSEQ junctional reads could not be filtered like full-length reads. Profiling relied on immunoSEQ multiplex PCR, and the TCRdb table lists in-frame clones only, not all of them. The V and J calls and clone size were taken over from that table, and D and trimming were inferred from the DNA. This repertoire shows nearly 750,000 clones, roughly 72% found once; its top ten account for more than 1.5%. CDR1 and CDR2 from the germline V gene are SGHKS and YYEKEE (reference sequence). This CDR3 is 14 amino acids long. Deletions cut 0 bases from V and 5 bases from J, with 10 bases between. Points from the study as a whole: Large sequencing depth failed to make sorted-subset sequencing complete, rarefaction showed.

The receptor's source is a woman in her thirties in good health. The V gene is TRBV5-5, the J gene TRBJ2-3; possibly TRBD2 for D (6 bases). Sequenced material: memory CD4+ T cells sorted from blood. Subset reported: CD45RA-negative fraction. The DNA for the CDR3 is TGTGCCAGCAGCTTGGATAGGGGACTAGATACGCAGTATTTT. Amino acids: CASSLDRGLDTQYF.